This T cell receptor beta chain was obtained from a study of blood T cell repertoires in COVID-19. Background on the study: Spain, Italy and the United States supplied samples that represented acute and convalescent COVID-19.

This CDR3 has 13 amino acids. CDR1 and CDR2 from the germline V gene are LNHNV and YYDKDF (reference sequence). Between the trimmed V and J ends, which lost 9 bases and 3 bases, there was a span of 15 bases. Authors' analysis steps: Estimated nucleated cell counts came from reference gene primer amplification. Profiling relied on immunoSEQ multiplex PCR, and the TCRdb table lists in-frame clones only, not all of them. The V and J calls and clone size are taken from that table; D and trimming were inferred from the DNA. This sample has about 380,000 clones, with roughly 80% found just once. The rearrangement joins TRBV15 to TRBJ2-7; D remains ambiguous. The receptor comes from a human donor with acute or convalescent COVID-19. The donor label of this sample is uncertain. Material: peripheral blood. CDR3 nucleotides: TGTGCCACGGCCGTCGGTCGAGGCTACGAGCAGTACTTC. This encodes CATAVGRGYEQYF.